These T cell receptor beta chains were read from a single sample in a study of human T cells and chemical hapten exposure. TCRdb reprocessed the RACE reads via MiXCR and lists one record per CDR3 protein. Among roughly 180,000 distinct CDR3 sequences, 14% were seen once, and the ten largest hold 1.5% to 2%. Specimen: whole blood, collected in connection with sensitization to the hapten diphenylcyclopropenone (DPC). The receptors were gathered from a woman aged 25-40 years with alopecia areata. Some clones in this sample may be carry-over from other donors' samples. Each CDR3 is given with its conserved first and last residue. Each record gives: V gene, clone size, J gene, D gene, CDR3 DNA, CDR3 protein. A D gene is named only where the DNA matches it firmly. The size entry is marked missing in some rows and otherwise reads once, few, many or a size class.

>TRBV4-2|few|TRBJ2-7|NA
TGTGCCAGCAGCCAAGATTCGGATAGCGTCCAAACTGACTACTACGAGCAGTACTTC
CASSQDSDSVQTDYYEQYF
>TRBV28|few|TRBJ2-5|NA
TGTGCCAGCAGTTTACCGGCAGTGGCGGGTCAAGAGACCCAGTACTTC
CASSLPAVAGQETQYF
>TRBV19|NA|TRBJ2-2|TRBD1
TGTGCCAGTAATGACGGGACAGGGCCCGGGGAGCTGTTTTTT
CASNDGTGPGELFF
>TRBV20-1|few|TRBJ2-3|TRBD2
TGCAGTGCTCCCGGGACTAGCGGGAGCACAGATACGCAGTATTTT
CSAPGTSGSTDTQYF
>TRBV7-9|many|TRBJ2-4|NA
TGTGCCAGCAGCTTACCAGATGAGGGCTTAGCCAAAAACATTCAGTACTTC
CASSLPDEGLAKNIQYF
>TRBV7-2|many|TRBJ2-7|NA
TGTGCCAGCAGCTTCGCCGGATACGAGCAGTACTTC
CASSFAGYEQYF
>TRBV29-1|few|TRBJ1-2|TRBD1
TGCGGAGTCGCCGGACAGGGAGAATGCACCTTC
CGVAGQGECTF
>TRBV18|many|TRBJ2-5|NA
TGTGCCAGCTCACCACTTAACCAGGAGACCCAGTACTTC
CASSPLNQETQYF
>TRBV19|many|TRBJ1-2|TRBD1
TGTGCCAGTAGTAGACAGGGTGATGGCTACACCTTC
CASSRQGDGYTF
>TRBV9|few|TRBJ1-3|NA
TGTGCCAGCAGCGTAGGGCAAAGGGCTGGCACCATATATTTT
CASSVGQRAGTIYF
>TRBV7-2|many|TRBJ2-3|NA
TGTGCCAGCAGTCTCGCAGGGGAGACGCAGTATTTT
CASSLAGETQYF
>TRBV6-5|once|TRBJ2-1|TRBD2
TGTGCCAGCAGTTATTCACTAGCGAAAAATGAGCAGTTCTTC
CASSYSLAKNEQFF
>TRBV5-1|few|TRBJ1-5|NA
TGCGCCAGCAGCGCAGGACAGAATCAGCCCCAGCATTTT
CASSAGQNQPQHF
>TRBV19|NA|TRBJ2-1|TRBD1
TGTGCCAGTAGTATACAAAACAGGGGCGGTGAGCAGTTCTTC
CASSIQNRGGEQFF
>TRBV3-1|NA|TRBJ1-4|NA
TGTGCCAGCAGCCAGAGTAGTGCAACTAATGAAAAACTGTTTTTT
CASSQSSATNEKLFF
>TRBV6-5|NA|TRBJ2-7|TRBD2
TGTGCCAGCAGACTAGCGGGGGGGCCCTACGAGCAGTACTTC
CASRLAGGPYEQYF
>TRBV5-1|NA|TRBJ2-1|TRBD2
TGCGCCAGCAGCTTGTTAACTAGCGGGAGAGTCTACAATGAGCAGTTCTTC
CASSLLTSGRVYNEQFF
>TRBV25-1|few|TRBJ2-6|NA
TGTGCCAGCAGCCAGGCCAACGTCCTGACTTTC
CASSQANVLTF
>TRBV10-3|few|TRBJ2-4|NA
TGTGCCATCAGTGAGTCTGAGCGGAGTGGAAACATTCAGTACTTC
CAISESERSGNIQYF
>TRBV20-1|few|TRBJ2-3|NA
TGCAGCGCTCCACGGGGGGCACCCACAGATACGCAGTATTTT
CSAPRGAPTDTQYF
>TRBV2|NA|TRBJ1-6|NA
TGTGCCAGCAGTGATGGACAGCCTTATAATTCACCCCTCCACTTT
CASSDGQPYNSPLHF
>TRBV7-8|few|TRBJ2-7|NA
TGTGCCAGCAGCCCTAGACAGTACTCCTACGAGCAGTACTTC
CASSPRQYSYEQYF
>TRBV5-6|few|TRBJ1-5|TRBD1
TGTGCCAGCAGCACCCGGACAGGGGGCTTTCAGCCCCAGCATTTT
CASSTRTGGFQPQHF
>TRBV6-2/TRBV6-3|NA|TRBJ2-1|NA
TGTGCCAGCAGAGTCGCTGAGGCGGGCCGCAATGAGCAGTTCTTC
CASRVAEAGRNEQFF
>TRBV4-2|NA|TRBJ1-1|NA
TGTGCCAGCAGCCAAGAAGGTAATGGAAGATCGAACACTGAAGCTTTCTTT
CASSQEGNGRSNTEAFF
>TRBV19|few|TRBJ2-2|NA
TGTGCCAGTAGTCCCTCGGGGCTTAACACCGGGGAGCTGTTTTTT
CASSPSGLNTGELFF
>TRBV6-2/TRBV6-3|NA|TRBJ1-2|NA
TGTGCCAGCAGTTACTCAAGAGGTCATGGCTACACCTTC
CASSYSRGHGYTF
>TRBV7-9|many|TRBJ1-4|NA
TGTGCCAGCAGCAGACGGGACACCTTTGTGAGGAATGAAAAACTGTTTTTT
CASSRRDTFVRNEKLFF
>TRBV7-2|few|TRBJ2-7|NA
TGTGCCAGCAGCTTGCGCAGGGGTCAGGGCTACGAGCAGTACTTC
CASSLRRGQGYEQYF
>TRBV20-1|NA|TRBJ1-6|NA
TGCAGTGCTTCAGCCGGGGACGTCTCACCCCTCCACTTT
CSASAGDVSPLHF
>TRBV7-6|NA|TRBJ2-1|NA
TGTGCCAGCAGCCGAGATCGGGGGAATGAGCAGTTCTTC
CASSRDRGNEQFF
>TRBV6-2/TRBV6-3|many|TRBJ2-5|NA
TGTGCCAGCAGTTTCGGCCCCTCGCCGCAAGAGACCCAGTACTTC
CASSFGPSPQETQYF
>TRBV21-1|NA|TRBJ2-7|NA
TGTGCCAGCAGCAAAGCGGGCAGGGCTGCCTACGAGCAGTACTTC
CASSKAGRAAYEQYF
>TRBV12-3/TRBV12-4|few|TRBJ2-2|TRBD1
TGTGCCAGCAGTTGGGACAGGTCGACCGGGGAGCTGTTTTTT
CASSWDRSTGELFF
>TRBV6-2/TRBV6-3|many|TRBJ1-1|NA
TGTGCCAGCAGTTACTCATTGGCGAACACTGAAGCTTTCTTT
CASSYSLANTEAFF
>TRBV7-9|few|TRBJ1-6|NA
TGTGCCAGCAGTCGGGGGATTGGGAATTCACCCCTCCACTTT
CASSRGIGNSPLHF
>TRBV5-5|many|TRBJ1-1|NA
TGTGCCAGCAGCCCCCGTAGTAGGGTGAACACTGAAGCTTTCTTT
CASSPRSRVNTEAFF
>TRBV6-6|NA|TRBJ2-5|TRBD1
TGTGCCAGCAGGGGAACAGGGGAAGCAGAGACCCAGTACTTC
CASRGTGEAETQYF
>TRBV27|many|TRBJ1-2|NA
TGTGCCAGCAGTTTAAGGGGCGGAGGCTACACCTTC
CASSLRGGGYTF
>TRBV28|NA|TRBJ2-7|TRBD1
TGTGCCAGCAGTTCGGCCGGGACAGGGACAATGGAGCAGTACTTC
CASSSAGTGTMEQYF
>TRBV28|NA|TRBJ1-4|NA
TGTGCCAGCATTCGGACGGACCGACCTGAAAAACTGTTTTTT
CASIRTDRPEKLFF
>TRBV20-1|NA|TRBJ2-3|NA
TGCAGTGCCAAGCGTACAGATACGCAGTATTTT
CSAKRTDTQYF